This TCR beta chain originates from a study of T cells in Graves' hyperthyroidism and ophthalmopathy (dated by TCRdb to the late 2010s). In the study overall: Peripheral blood was sampled at the time of initial diagnosis, prior to any treatment. Whether ophthalmopathy could be predicted prospectively was tested in an independent validation cohort made up of under 20 hyperthyroidism patients plus 17 patients who later progressed to ophthalmopathy. According to the paper, TCR Vbeta CDR3 sequencing was carried out on 135 peripheral blood samples, which came from approximately 41 ophthalmopathy, roughly 75 hyperthyroidism and approximately 17 progressor patients. To identify distinguishing TCR V-J signatures, a discovery cohort of about 95 patients was used, comprising 40 to 45 with Graves' ophthalmopathy and 57 with stable Graves' hyperthyroidism. The study also compared thyroid tissue and blood T-cell repertoires from 6 or 7 Graves' hyperthyroidism patients. Once sampling was done, hyperthyroidism patients were given methimazole at a starting dose of 30 mg daily, whereas ophthalmopathy patients were given high-dose intravenous methylprednisolone. For training and testing, the 100 or so patients in the discovery cohort were randomly divided in a 7:3 ratio. The full study reports these points: No statistical method was used to set the sample size in advance, and investigators knew the group allocation. In validation, progression to ophthalmopathy was predicted by the model with 70.59% sensitivity and about 72% specificity, a median of roughly six months before onset. A 13 V-J signature model separated ophthalmopathy from stable hyperthyroidism, with 87.88% sensitivity and about 81% specificity in cross-validation and 80%/75% in testing. Most expanded thyroid clonotypes (frequency above 0.001) were also detected in blood, suggesting blood repertoires may reflect thyroid immune responses.

The TCR beta CDR3 regions were amplified from RNA transcripts. The first round of RT-PCR for the TCR CDR3 was performed with the HTBI primer set and the Qiagen OneStep RT-PCR kit. Libraries were constructed in a second round of multiplex PCR, after which size selection and purification were performed. The libraries were sequenced on an Illumina HiSeq2000 using paired-end 100 bp reads. Processing in the source paper ran as follows. SOAPnuke was used to process the raw data, throwing out any read that contained adapters or uncalled bases, had a mean Phred below 15, or lacked an exact constant-primer or identifier match. High-quality paired reads were merged using COPE v1.2.5, and each unique nucleotide sequence was defined as a clonotype. MiTCR v1.1 was used to align the clonotypes against IMGT TRBV, TRBD and TRBJ reference segments. The analysis was restricted to V-J combinations with a frequency above 0.0001, which together covered approximately 99% of the repertoires. A TCS score was defined as the ratio between F50 (clonal expansion) and ExV (chaos), using BLOSUM62-based TCRdist between CDR3 peptides within each V-J. Welch's t-statistics and random forest reduced fewer than 550 V-J features to roughly 13, which were used in a naive Bayes classifier (R e1071). TCRdb reran the public reads through fastp at Q25 and MiXCR, keeping productive beta chains. Each record represents a unique CDR3 protein, reported with the most common genes and DNA among its rows. The V and J calls and clone size are TCRdb's, not the authors'. A total of some 200,000 distinct CDR3 sequences appear in this sample, approximately 17% of them only once. The leading ten clones occupy 50% of the sample.

The germline V gene specifies SGHDN as CDR1 and FVKESK as CDR2. The CDR3 goes from the cysteine to the phenylalanine over 19 residues. Only CDR3 DNA remains: 57 bases, in frame from the first base. V is trimmed back by 0 bases and J by 3 bases, and the junction contains 9 bases that no gene match accounts for. On this clonotype itself: No antigen is known for it. No base quality values were provided; no much bigger clone lies one nucleotide off.

Stable Graves' hyperthyroidism was defined as the absence of progression to ophthalmopathy over 18 months of follow-up. Hyperthyroidism patients were newly diagnosed, had a disease duration of under 2 months, and were aged 18 to 65 years. Exclusion was applied to patients with uncontrolled infections, other autoimmune diseases, pregnancy or lactation. Clinical symptoms, serum thyroxine and TRAb, thyroid ultrasound, and orbital computed tomography formed the basis for the diagnoses. PBMCs were isolated from roughly 10 ml of fresh peripheral blood by Ficoll-Paque density gradient centrifugation. Trizol reagent was used to extract total RNA, and RNA quality was then checked on an Agilent 2100 Bioanalyzer.

The sequencing input was blood. This clonotype was obtained from a man aged 45-60 years with Graves' hyperthyroidism. The chain links TRBV14 with TRBJ2-1, and TRBD2 aligns with 12 junction nucleotides. CDR3 region: CASSQESTSGSWDYNEQFF. The nucleotide sequence is given as TGTGCCAGCAGCCAAGAATCGACTAGCGGGAGTTGGGACTACAATGAGCAGTTCTTC. Supplemented by the reference TRBV14 and TRBJ2-1 proteins around the CDR3, the complete variable domain is EAGVTQFPSHSVIEKGQTVTLRCDPISGHDNLYWYRRVMGKEIKFLLHFVKESKQDESGMPNNRFLAERTGGTYSTLKVQPAELEDSGVYFCASSQESTSGSWDYNEQFFGPGTRLTVL.